The 8 T cell receptor beta chains below all came from one sample that was sequenced in a study of T-cell reconstitution after alpha-beta-depleted transplantation in children. Unique molecular identifiers were used to barcode this TCRbeta library. TCRdb fed the PCR reads into MiXCR, producing one record per CDR3 protein. This sample has 400,000 to 450,000 distinct CDR3 sequences, with around 46% found just once. Here the sequenced sample was PBMCs, taken before TCRalphabeta/CD19-depleted stem cell transplant. The receptors were sampled from a girl aged 2-9 years with aplastic anemia, due to receive a stem cell transplant.

The chain combines TRBV6-5 with TRBJ1-2; D gene unclear. V gave up 0 bases and J gave up 1 base, with 6 bases separating them. The CDR3 runs to 14 residues. The germline gives CDR1 MNHEY, CDR2 SVGAGI. DNA of the CDR3: TGTGCCAGCAGTTACTCCCCCAGTAACTATGGCTACACCTTC. Residues: CASSYSPSNYGYTF.

The chain uses TRBV2 and TRBJ2-3, with 11 positions matching TRBD2. The CDR3 contains 17 residues. The ends lost 6 bases at V and 6 bases at J; junction bases unmatched: 14. The germline gives CDR1 SNHLY, CDR2 FYNNEI. The CDR3 spells CASRHHRTSGYADTQYF. CDR3 coding DNA: TGTGCCAGCAGGCATCATCGGACTAGCGGGTACGCGGATACGCAGTATTTT.

This clonotype was observed at least ten times. This chain uses TRBV6-2 or TRBV6-3 with TRBJ2-1, with D unclear. CDR1 and CDR2 (germline): MNHEY, SVGEGT. V dropped 10 bases and J dropped 5 bases, with 18 bases sitting between them. CDR3 length: 14 residues. CDR3 bases: TGTGCCATTAGGCGCGAGCGTAATAACAATGAGCAGTTCTTC. Translating gives CAIRRERNNNEQFF.

V usage is TRBV6-5 and J usage is TRBJ2-1; 10 bases are a match to TRBD2. V gave up 0 bases and J gave up 4 bases; unmatched junction bases: 3. The V gene's germline CDR1 is MNHEY and CDR2 SVGAGI. The CDR3 contains 16 residues. The CDR3 sequence is CASSYSPSGRYNEQFF. The CDR3 DNA is TGTGCCAGCAGTTACTCTCCTAGCGGGAGATACAATGAGCAGTTCTTC.

The rearrangement links TRBV10-3 to TRBJ1-1; D call uncertain. The germline V and J ends were trimmed by 10 bases and 1 base, with 10 bases remaining between them. This CDR3 has 12 residues. Looked up from germline, CDR1 is ENHRY and CDR2 is SYGVKD. The CDR3 reads CATRLGNTEAFF. DNA of the CDR3: TGTGCCACGCGACTGGGGAACACTGAAGCTTTCTTT.

This clonotype was counted ten times or more. V is TRBV5-1 and J is TRBJ2-1; D perhaps matches TRBD2 (5 bases). Germline V gene data show CDR1 as SGHRS and CDR2 as YFSETQ. This CDR3 has 14 residues. Trimming stripped 4 bases from V and 8 bases from J, with 16 bases between. This CDR3 is CASSPDLLGHEQFF. In DNA form, the CDR3 reads TGCGCCAGCAGCCCCGACCTACTAGGGCATGAGCAGTTCTTC.

This clonotype was recorded at least ten times. The chain uses TRBV5-1 and TRBJ2-7, with D perhaps matching TRBD2 (5 bases). The germline gives CDR1 SGHRS, CDR2 YFSETQ. The CDR3 is made up of 18 amino acids. V was cut by 0 bases and J by 7 bases, with 26 bases left in between. CDR3 DNA sequence: TGCGCCAGCAGCTTGGATTCTCTATCGGGATATATGACTATGGAGCAGTACTTC. This translates into CASSLDSLSGYMTMEQYF.

This clonotype was counted only a few times. The V and J genes are TRBV29-1 and TRBJ1-1; possible D gene TRBD1, 6 bases. The CDR3 totals 14 residues. The germline V gene encodes CDR1 SQVTM and CDR2 ANQGSEA. V was shortened by 7 bases and J by 3 bases, with 18 bases between the two germline ends. Here the CDR3 reads CSAATGTLDTEAFF. The DNA for the CDR3 is TGCAGCGCCGCGACAGGAACCTTGGACACTGAAGCTTTCTTT.